Below, 17 T cell receptor beta chains from the same sample are listed, as sequenced in a study of T cells in Graves' hyperthyroidism and ophthalmopathy. Amplified regions were TCR beta CDR3 sequences from RNA transcripts. When the TCR CDR3 underwent first-round RT-PCR, the HTBI primer set was used. TCRdb fed the multiplex PCR reads into MiXCR, producing one record per CDR3 protein. The sample includes roughly 700,000 distinct CDR3 sequences, 30% to 40% seen only once; the top ten take more than 25%. The specimen sequenced was blood. The source is a middle-aged woman with Graves' hyperthyroidism.

There are a few counts of this clonotype. The chain has TRBV6-5 and TRBJ1-6, with D maybe TRBD1 (5 bases). CDR1 is MNHEY, CDR2 SVGAGI, per germline. V was pared by 2 bases and J by 0 bases, with 8 bases between. The CDR3 has 16 amino acids. In nucleotides, the CDR3 is TGTGCCAGCAGTTACGGACAACTCTCCTATAATTCACCCCTCCACTTT. It specifies CASSYGQLSYNSPLHF.

This clonotype was observed a few times. The V and J genes are TRBV20-1 and TRBJ1-3; TRBD1 agrees at 8 bases. Germline assignment: CDR1 DFQATT and CDR2 SNEGSKA (reference sequence). The V gene end was trimmed by 3 bases and the J gene end by 5 bases; junction bases not matched to a gene: 9. This CDR3 has 15 amino acids. CDR3 sequence: CSASGQGYGRNTIYF. In DNA, the CDR3 is TGCAGTGCTAGTGGACAGGGATATGGGAGAAACACCATATATTTT.

This clonotype appeared many times. This rearrangement joins TRBV29-1 to TRBJ2-7; possible D gene TRBD2, 6 bases. CDR1 is SQVTM, CDR2 ANQGSEA, per germline. The V and J ends lost 7 bases and 3 bases respectively, with 13 bases between them. This CDR3 comprises 12 residues. The CDR3 nucleotides are TGCAGCGCTCAACTAGCTAGCTACGAGCAGTACTTC. Amino acid sequence: CSAQLASYEQYF.

This clonotype was picked up many times. The J gene is TRBJ1-5, the V gene TRBV6-2 or TRBV6-3, with 8 bases aligning to TRBD1. The V and J ends lost 6 bases and 7 bases, in that order; junction bases with no gene match: 5. Germline loops: CDR1 MNHEY, CDR2 SVGEGT. The CDR3 spans 13 residues. The CDR3 is CASRDRADQPQHF. In DNA, the CDR3 is TGTGCCAGCAGGGACAGGGCGGACCAGCCCCAGCATTTT.

J is TRBJ2-1 and V is TRBV20-1; either TRBD1 or TRBD2 may fit D (8 bases each). V lost 7 bases and J lost 2, with 15 bases in between. Germline V gives CDR1 DFQATT, CDR2 SNEGSKA (reference sequence). The CDR3 loop spans 14 amino acids. The CDR3 loop is CSVAGQATYNEQFF. The DNA for the CDR3 is TGCAGTGTAGCGGGACAGGCAACCTACAATGAGCAGTTCTTC.

This clonotype appeared many times. V is TRBV7-9 and J is TRBJ1-2; weak D call: TRBD1 (5 bases). This CDR3 comprises 15 residues. Trimming removed 5 bases from V and 5 bases from J, with 18 bases in between. CDR1 is SEHNR and CDR2 is FQNEAQ in the germline V gene (reference sequence). The CDR3 here is CASSKQVPDLYGYTF. As DNA, the CDR3 is TGTGCCAGCAGCAAACAGGTTCCCGATTTATATGGCTACACCTTC.

The table lists this clonotype with a few counts. The rearrangement uses TRBV4-3 and TRBJ1-2, with D possibly TRBD1 on 5 matching bases. The CDR3 spans 16 residues. Trimming took off 0 bases at V and 1 base at J, with 12 bases between the two ends. Germline V CDR1 and CDR2: LGHNA, YSLEER. Here the CDR3 DNA reads TGCGCCAGCAGCCAAGAACGACAGAACTTTAACTATGGCTACACCTTC. It is translated as CASSQERQNFNYGYTF.

The chain joins TRBV12-3 or TRBV12-4 to TRBJ1-1; TRBD1 agrees at 7 bases. Trimming cost V 8 bases and J 8 bases; bases outside gene matches: 8. This CDR3 contains 12 residues. In nucleotides, the CDR3 is TGTGCCAGCGACAGGGACTGGGGGGAAGCTTTCTTT. Protein product: CASDRDWGEAFF.

The CDR3 protein is CSAMGLAGGPYEQYF. CDR3 nucleotide sequence: TGCAGTGCTATGGGGCTAGCGGGAGGACCATACGAGCAGTACTTC. The J gene is TRBJ2-7, the V gene TRBV20-1, with 11 bases fitting TRBD2. The CDR3 spans 15 residues. The germline CDR1 and CDR2 sequences are DFQATT and SNEGSKA (reference sequence). Trimming removed 4 bases from V and 4 bases from J; junction bases left unmatched: 9.

The chain links TRBV5-1 to TRBJ1-1; D gene ambiguous. Germline CDR1 reads SGHRS; CDR2 reads YFSETQ. Trimming removed 0 bases at V and 4 bases at J, with 19 bases between. There are 17 residues in the CDR3. The DNA of the CDR3 is TGCGCCAGCAGCTTGGGCACGTCCGGGCGCCTCGGCACTGAAGCTTTCTTT. Protein: CASSLGTSGRLGTEAFF.

This clonotype was seen more than once but under ten times. The gene calls are TRBV4-1 and TRBJ1-2, with D possibly TRBD1 on 5 matching bases. CDR3 length: 15 amino acids. The germline V and J ends were trimmed by 1 base and 5 bases, with 14 bases remaining between them. CDR1 is MGHRA, CDR2 YSYEKL, per germline. CDR3 loop: CASSQVILGDYGYTF. The CDR3 DNA is TGCGCCAGCAGCCAAGTGATTTTAGGGGATTATGGCTACACCTTC.

This chain connects TRBV27 to TRBJ2-7; TRBD1 matches at 7 bases. The CDR3 extends over 14 amino acids. CDR1 MNHEY and CDR2 SMNVEV come from the germline V gene (reference sequence). V dropped 4 bases and J dropped 4; count of bases not matched to a gene: 7. Here the CDR3 DNA reads TGTGCCAGCAGTTCGGGGACAGTTAGGTACGAGCAGTACTTC. Its protein is CASSSGTVRYEQYF.

The rearrangement joins TRBV7-2 to TRBJ1-2; TRBD1 is a possible D gene (6 bases). Trimming shortened V by 2 bases and J by 7 bases, and 17 bases separated the two germline ends. The CDR3 spans 15 residues. From germline, CDR1 is SGHTA and CDR2 FQGNSA. CDR3: CASSLWSARQAGYTF. Written as DNA, the CDR3 is TGTGCCAGCAGCTTATGGAGTGCGCGACAGGCTGGCTACACCTTC.

This clonotype was observed at least ten times. The chain uses TRBV7-2 and TRBJ2-7; D unresolved. This CDR3 comprises 13 residues. Germline-derived CDR1 and CDR2 are SGHTA and FQGNSA. Trimming left V 3 bases short and J 2 bases short, with 8 bases between. For the CDR3, the DNA is TGTGCCAGCAGCTTGCCAGGAACCTACGAGCAGTACTTC. Protein sequence: CASSLPGTYEQYF. The full variable domain, completed using reference TRBV7-2 and TRBJ2-7, is GAGVSQSPSNKVTEKGKDVELRCDPISGHTALYWYRQSLGQGLEFLIYFQGNSAPDKSGLPSDRFSAERTGGSVSTLTIQRTQQEDSAVYLCASSLPGTYEQYFGPGTRLTVT.

The chain employs TRBV6-6 and TRBJ2-7, with D perhaps matching TRBD1 (6 bases). Deletions cut 7 bases from V and 4 bases from J, with 11 bases between. The CDR3 is 12 residues long. The germline gives CDR1 MNHNY, CDR2 SVGAGI (reference sequence). CDR3 loop: CASTSTGYEQYF. The DNA of the CDR3 is TGTGCCAGCACGTCTACAGGGTACGAGCAGTACTTC.

There are many counts of this clonotype. The chain combines TRBV29-1 with TRBJ2-7; 8 bases agree with TRBD2. Unmatched junction bases numbered 4, after V lost 1 base and J lost 2 bases. The germline V gene has CDR1 SQVTM and CDR2 ANQGSEA. This CDR3 is 14 amino acids long. CDR3: CSVEAGGPTYEQYF. CDR3 sequence (DNA): TGCAGCGTTGAAGCGGGAGGGCCCACCTACGAGCAGTACTTC.

As regards this clonotype: Because the CDR3's place on the DNA is in doubt, the DNA is left out and the CDR3 is given as listed by TCRdb. The CDR3 sequence: CAIRPGTGTGSCFF. The V gene is TRBV10-3, the J gene TRBJ2-2; whether TRBD1, the table's D call, matches the DNA was not checked. Germline V gene lookup returns CDR1 ENHRY and CDR2 SYGVKD. Including both end residues, the CDR3 is 14 amino acids long.